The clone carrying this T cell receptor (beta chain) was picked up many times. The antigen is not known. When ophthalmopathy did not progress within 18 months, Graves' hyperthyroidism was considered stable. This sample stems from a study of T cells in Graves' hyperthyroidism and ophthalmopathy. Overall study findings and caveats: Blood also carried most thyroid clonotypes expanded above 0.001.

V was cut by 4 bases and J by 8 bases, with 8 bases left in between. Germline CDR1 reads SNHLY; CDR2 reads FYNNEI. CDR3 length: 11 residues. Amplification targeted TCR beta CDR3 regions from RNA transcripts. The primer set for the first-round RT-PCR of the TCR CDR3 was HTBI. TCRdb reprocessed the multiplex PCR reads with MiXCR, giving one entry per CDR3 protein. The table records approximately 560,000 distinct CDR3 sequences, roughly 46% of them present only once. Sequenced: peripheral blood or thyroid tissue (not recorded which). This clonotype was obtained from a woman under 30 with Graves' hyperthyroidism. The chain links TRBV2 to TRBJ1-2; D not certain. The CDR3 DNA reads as TGTGCCAGCAGTGCCCATACGGGCTACACCTTC. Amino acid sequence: CASSAHTGYTF.